The clone carrying this T cell receptor beta chain was detected ten times or more. Time point of the sample: newly diagnosed GD, antithyroid drugs for less than 3 months. RNA from PBMCs was the source of the TCR library. The CDR3 is made up of 13 amino acids. J lost 5 bases, V lost 4 bases, and 4 bases had no gene match. The germline CDR1 and CDR2 sequences are LGHDT and YNNKEL (reference sequence). These data belong to a study of regulatory T cells in long-lasting Graves disease. Arm-PCR with iRepertoire HTBI primers amplified the CDR3 regions for these TCR beta libraries. TCRdb used MiXCR to reprocess the multiplex PCR reads, holding one entry per CDR3 protein. Of about 420,000 distinct CDR3 sequences in the sample, about a sixth were seen once. In addition, the sample was reused for a study of T cells in Graves' hyperthyroidism and ophthalmopathy.

The material was peripheral blood mononuclear cells (PBMCs), obtained at new diagnosis, from a patient treated with antithyroid drugs. This TCR derives from a woman younger than 35 with Graves disease. The V call is TRBV3-1, the J call TRBJ1-1; 7 nucleotides align to TRBD1. The CDR3 DNA sequence: TGTGCCAGCAGCCGATCGACAGGGACTGAAGCTTTCTTT. As protein: CASSRSTGTEAFF.